The clone carrying this TCR beta chain was recorded many times. Its specificity is not known. The data originate from a study of T cell clonality in common variable immunodeficiency. Broader study findings: The cause of increased CVID clonality remains unclear without subpopulation sequencing. Common variable immunodeficiency TCR beta sequences reportedly had fewer deletions and N-nucleotide insertions.

Both groups were predominantly of Caucasian heritage. CVID and control samples used equivalent genomic DNA input. Some clones are missing from TCRdb's copy, which holds only in-frame ones; the method was immunoSEQ multiplex PCR. Sampling found 25,000 to 35,000 clones, none seen once. The sequence was obtained from a person aged 18 to 70 in good health. The specimen was peripheral blood mononuclear cells.

CDR3 amino acids: CASSTSGRGYNEQFF. Partial CDR3 DNA: TGTGCCAGTAGTACTAGCGGGAGGGGCTACAATGAG. The chain is built from TRBV19 and TRBJ2-1; 12 bases map to TRBD2. Sequencing ends 3 residues short of the CDR3 end; the germline J gene provides the rest. The CDR3 extends over 15 amino acids. V was clipped by 4 bases and J by 3 bases; unmatched bases: 1. Germline CDR1 and CDR2: LNHDA and SQIVND (reference sequence).